This T cell receptor beta chain is drawn from a study of cytomegalovirus exposure and HLA in healthy donors. Study-wide points: Compared with the approximately 680-donor mean, an Asian-associated ancestry cluster reportedly had fewer N-insertions, according to a later analysis.

The CDR3 spans 16 residues. Trimming left V 2 bases short and J 3 bases short, with 16 bases between. Germline assignment: CDR1 LNHDA and CDR2 SQIVND (reference sequence). As concerns this clone: The antigen remains unidentified.

A multiplex PCR was run with 60 Vbeta primers and 13 Jbeta primers. Data came from immunoSEQ multiplex PCR; TCRdb stores just in-frame clones and leaves some out. The data contain 75,000 to 90,000 clones, 78% of them seen just once; the ten biggest clones take up 3.5% to 5.5%. The sample taken for sequencing was PBMCs. The genes are TRBV19 and TRBJ2-5; D possibly corresponds to TRBD1 (5 bases). The clonotype comes from a man in his forties in good health and CMV-seronegative. The CDR3 DNA sequence: TGTGCCAGTAGTATATGGTGGGGCTACGCTGAAGAGACCCAGTACTTC. Protein sequence: CASSIWWGYAEETQYF.